The rows below give T cell receptor beta chains drawn from one sample of a study of naive and memory T cell subsets. In TCRdb, the UMI-ligation and nested PCR reads were re-called with MiXCR into one record per CDR3 protein. The sample has some 16,000 distinct CDR3 sequences, approximately 8.6% seen once. The sample comprised central memory CD8+ T cells from blood. The receptor set was obtained from a human donor in good health. Each CDR3 is given with its conserved first and last residue. Each record gives: clone size, J gene, D gene, V gene, CDR3 protein, CDR3 DNA. D genes are given only for firm matches. Rows give clone size only sometimes, using once, few, many, or a class for an expanded clone.

many | TRBJ1-2 | TRBD1 | TRBV6-9 | CASSNRDRSNYGYTF | TGTGCCAGCAGCAACCGGGACAGGAGTAACTATGGCTACACCTTC
many | TRBJ2-7 | - | TRBV5-1 | CASSLKSRGTVDYEQYF | TGCGCCAGCAGCTTGAAGTCTCGTGGCACCGTCGACTACGAGCAGTACTTC
few | TRBJ2-4 | TRBD2 | TRBV7-3 | CASSLYGGAIDIQYF | TGTGCCAGCAGCTTATACGGGGGGGCCATCGACATTCAGTACTTC
many | TRBJ2-1 | TRBD2 | TRBV7-2 | CASSLGAGALNEQFF | TGTGCCAGCAGCTTAGGGGCGGGAGCCCTCAATGAGCAGTTCTTC
medium-sized | TRBJ2-5 | TRBD2 | TRBV4-3 | CASSQASGSDVETQYF | TGCGCCAGCAGCCAAGCCAGCGGGAGTGATGTGGAGACCCAGTACTTC
- | TRBJ2-5 | - | TRBV28 | CASSLLGHQETQYF | TGTGCCAGCAGTTTATTGGGCCACCAAGAGACCCAGTACTTC
many | TRBJ2-1 | TRBD2 | TRBV6-4 | CASSDGTSGDNEQFF | TGTGCCAGCAGTGACGGGACTAGCGGTGACAATGAGCAGTTCTTC
few | TRBJ2-3 | TRBD2 | TRBV9 | CASSVKTVSGGFADTQYF | TGTGCCAGCAGCGTCAAAACCGTTAGCGGGGGGTTTGCAGATACGCAGTATTTT
- | TRBJ2-1 | TRBD2 | TRBV20-1 | CSARDLGREGRYEQFF | TGCAGTGCTAGAGATCTTGGGCGGGAGGGCCGCTATGAGCAGTTCTTC
many | TRBJ1-2 | - | TRBV13 | CASSLNRDGNGYTF | TGTGCCAGCAGCTTAAACAGGGACGGGAATGGCTACACCTTC
many | TRBJ2-1 | TRBD1 | TRBV6-4 | CASSESGQGGNEQFF | TGTGCCAGCAGTGAGTCCGGACAGGGAGGAAATGAGCAGTTCTTC
many | TRBJ2-3 | - | TRBV3-1 | CASSQDSIDLTDTQYF | TGTGCCAGCAGCCAAGATTCGATAGATCTCACAGATACGCAGTATTTT
once | TRBJ2-7 | TRBD2 | TRBV4-2 | CASSQRLAGDYEQYF | TGTGCCAGCAGCCAGAGACTAGCGGGAGACTACGAGCAGTACTTC
few | TRBJ1-6 | TRBD1 | TRBV28 | CASNYLGVRDRGNSPLHF | TGTGCCAGCAACTACCTGGGAGTCCGGGACAGGGGGAATTCACCCCTCCACTTT
many | TRBJ2-7 | - | TRBV4-3 | CASSQDFGSRYEQYF | TGCGCCAGCAGCCAAGATTTTGGCAGTCGCTACGAGCAGTACTTC
many | TRBJ1-5 | - | TRBV25-1 | CASSDWGWGSNQPQHF | TGTGCCAGCAGTGACTGGGGATGGGGTAGCAATCAGCCCCAGCATTTT
- | TRBJ2-6 | - | TRBV11-3 | CASSPTRRVTGANVLTF | TGTGCCAGCAGCCCCACTCGCAGGGTGACTGGGGCCAACGTCCTGACTTTC
many | TRBJ2-7 | - | TRBV5-1 | CASSGGTLSYEQYF | TGCGCCAGCAGCGGGGGGACCCTCTCCTACGAGCAGTACTTC
few | TRBJ1-1 | - | TRBV4-3 | CASSQDPGLRTEAFF | TGCGCCAGCAGCCAAGATCCAGGGCTCCGGACTGAAGCTTTCTTT
once | TRBJ2-2 | - | TRBV18 | CASSYANTGELFF | TGTGCCAGCTCATACGCGAACACCGGGGAGCTGTTTTTT
many | TRBJ1-6 | - | TRBV20-1 | CSALTGRSDNSPLHF | TGCAGTGCCCTGACTGGGAGAAGTGATAATTCACCCCTCCACTTT
- | TRBJ1-5 | - | TRBV19 | CASSMRLGGDQPQHF | TGTGCCAGTAGTATGAGGTTGGGCGGAGATCAGCCCCAGCATTTT
- | TRBJ2-5 | - | TRBV6-5 | CASSRDPQETQYF | TGTGCCAGCAGTCGAGACCCGCAAGAGACCCAGTACTTC
few | TRBJ1-2 | - | TRBV20-1 | CSARDVVVARGNYGYTF | TGCAGTGCTAGAGATGTGGTTGTGGCTAGGGGAAACTATGGCTACACCTTC
few | TRBJ2-3 | TRBD2 | TRBV10-3 | CAISDLAGVGSDTQYF | TGTGCCATCAGTGACTTAGCGGGGGTCGGATCAGATACGCAGTATTTT
many | TRBJ2-2 | TRBD2 | TRBV4-2 | CASSQVLAGECGGGELFF | TGTGCCAGCAGCCAAGTTCTAGCGGGGGAGTGTGGTGGCGGGGAGCTGTTTTTT
many | TRBJ1-2 | - | TRBV19 | CASSNGARVDYGYTF | TGTGCCAGTAGTAACGGGGCGCGGGTTGACTATGGCTACACCTTC
few | TRBJ2-7 | - | TRBV28 | CASSPRARRYEQYF | TGTGCCAGCAGTCCACGGGCCAGAAGATACGAGCAGTACTTC
many | TRBJ1-2 | - | TRBV29-1 | CSVVAEAYHGYTF | TGCAGCGTTGTCGCAGAAGCTTATCATGGCTACACCTTC
medium-sized | TRBJ2-1 | TRBD1 | TRBV12-3/TRBV12-4 | CASSMDRGLEWDNEQFF | TGTGCCAGCAGCATGGACAGGGGGCTAGAGTGGGACAATGAGCAGTTCTTC
many | TRBJ1-2 | - | TRBV27 | CASSLSGHYGYTF | TGTGCCAGCAGTTTATCAGGACACTATGGCTACACCTTC
many | TRBJ2-3 | TRBD2 | TRBV4-3 | CASSPELAGGGDTQYF | TGCGCCAGCAGCCCAGAACTAGCGGGAGGTGGTGATACGCAGTATTTT
- | TRBJ2-6 | - | TRBV21-1 | CAKPRDGRLSGANVLTF | TGTGCCAAACCCCGGGACGGACGCCTCTCTGGGGCCAACGTCCTGACTTTC
many | TRBJ2-1 | TRBD2 | TRBV4-1 | CASSQVPKTSGGEQFF | TGCGCCAGCAGCCAAGTCCCCAAGACTAGCGGCGGTGAGCAGTTCTTC
many | TRBJ2-1 | TRBD2 | TRBV19 | CASSMGGVGYNEQFF | TGTGCCAGTAGTATGGGGGGGGTTGGCTACAATGAGCAGTTCTTC
few | TRBJ2-7 | - | TRBV20-1 | CSPRGALDYEQYF | TGCAGCCCCAGGGGGGCCTTAGACTACGAGCAGTACTTC
- | TRBJ2-4 | - | TRBV20-1 | CSARTARSAKNIQYF | TGCAGTGCCAGGACGGCGAGGTCTGCCAAAAACATTCAGTACTTC
- | TRBJ2-7 | - | TRBV29-1 | CSVEDLTGLTYEQYF | TGCAGCGTTGAAGATCTCACGGGGCTAACCTACGAGCAGTACTTC
few | TRBJ2-7 | - | TRBV5-1 | CASSLVPERLYEQYF | TGCGCCAGCAGCTTGGTCCCAGAAAGACTCTACGAGCAGTACTTC
- | TRBJ2-7 | - | TRBV27 | CASSLREGDRTSEQYF | TGTGCCAGCAGTTTAAGGGAAGGCGACAGAACGTCCGAGCAGTACTTC
- | TRBJ2-7 | TRBD1 | TRBV7-9 | CASSLSTAGTGAYEQYF | TGTGCCAGCAGCCTATCCACGGCCGGAACAGGGGCCTACGAGCAGTACTTC
many | TRBJ2-1 | - | TRBV29-1 | CSVEPGERHNEQFF | TGCAGCGTTGAGCCGGGGGAACGTCACAATGAGCAGTTCTTC
few | TRBJ2-3 | - | TRBV27 | CASSLAPGAYTQYF | TGTGCCAGCAGTTTGGCCCCAGGGGCCTATACGCAGTATTTT
- | TRBJ2-1 | TRBD1 | TRBV19 | CASSSPGTDYNEQFF | TGTGCCAGTAGTTCACCCGGGACAGATTACAATGAGCAGTTCTTC
few | TRBJ2-1 | TRBD2 | TRBV15 | CATSPPPETSGGLYNEQFF | TGTGCCACCAGCCCTCCCCCGGAAACTAGCGGGGGCCTCTACAATGAGCAGTTCTTC
many | TRBJ1-5 | - | TRBV20-1 | CSAREFHENQPQHF | TGCAGTGCTAGAGAGTTCCACGAAAATCAGCCCCAGCATTTT
- | TRBJ2-1 | TRBD1 | TRBV6-2/TRBV6-3 | CASSYGLSGGSVEFF | TGTGCCAGCAGCTATGGCCTCTCAGGGGGTAGCGTCGAATTCTTC
many | TRBJ2-3 | TRBD2 | TRBV19 | CASSPRTSVTDTQYF | TGTGCCAGTAGTCCCAGGACTAGCGTCACAGATACGCAGTATTTT
few | TRBJ2-3 | TRBD2 | TRBV7-8 | CASSFPTSGGAHTDTQYF | TGTGCCAGCAGCTTTCCGACTAGCGGGGGGGCTCACACAGATACGCAGTATTTT
many | TRBJ1-2 | - | TRBV9 | CASSVEAGAFYGYTF | TGTGCCAGCAGCGTAGAAGCAGGGGCCTTCTATGGCTACACCTTC
many | TRBJ2-1 | - | TRBV20-1 | CSARPFASSYNEQFF | TGCAGTGCTAGGCCCTTCGCGAGCTCCTACAATGAGCAGTTCTTC
many | TRBJ2-7 | - | TRBV11-1 | CASSSDHSSGEQYF | TGTGCCAGCAGCTCCGATCACTCCTCTGGAGAGCAGTACTTC
many | TRBJ2-1 | - | TRBV4-3 | CASSQDLEGAGNEQFF | TGCGCCAGCAGCCAAGACTTGGAGGGGGCTGGGAATGAGCAGTTCTTC
many | TRBJ1-6 | - | TRBV23-1 | CASSQSTVAHF | TGCGCCAGCAGTCAATCTACAGTCGCACACTTT